What follows is one T cell receptor (beta chain) and its context. These data come from a study of T cell changes during pregnancy in multiple sclerosis. Clones were sequenced by immunoSEQ multiplex PCR, and TCRdb holds only the in-frame ones, with some missing. This table has 85,000 to 120,000 clones, about nine tenths appearing once. Sequencing was performed on peripheral blood, taken after pregnancy. This receptor was taken from a female donor with multiple sclerosis, enrolled in a pregnancy study.

Written as DNA, the CDR3 is TGCGCCAGCAGCCTCGGACAGGGGCCCAACTACGAGCAGTACTTC. Translated: CASSLGQGPNYEQYF. The chain carries TRBV4-1 and TRBJ2-7, with 9 positions matching TRBD1. The CDR3 contains 15 residues. Looked up from germline, CDR1 is MGHRA and CDR2 is YSYEKL. V shed 4 bases, J shed 3 bases, and the junction held 7 bases outside the gene matches.